This T cell receptor beta chain was documented in a study of cytomegalovirus exposure and HLA in healthy donors. Study as a whole: The same platform was used for the 130 or so validation repertoires as for the roughly 730 first-cohort repertoires, as reported in a later analysis. Regarding the study as a whole: Researchers counted around 180 TCR beta chains as cytomegalovirus-associated.

As to this clone: Antigen specificity is unknown.

Assay used: immunoSEQ multiplex PCR; TCRdb lists only in-frame clones, some missing. Here the sample spans under 75,000 clones, around four fifths being singletons. This TCR derives from a young man in good health and CMV-seronegative. Source material: PBMCs.

This CDR3 is CASSLRGKEETQYF. In nucleotides, the CDR3 is TGTGCCAGCAGTTTACGGGGAAAGGAGGAGACCCAGTACTTC. This chain uses TRBV28 with TRBJ2-5; D perhaps matches TRBD2 (5 bases). Per the germline V gene, CDR1 is MDHEN and CDR2 is SYDVKM. The CDR3 loop spans 14 amino acids. The V end was cut by 2 bases, the J end by 5 bases, with 12 bases between.